Presented here are 21 T cell receptor beta chains from one specimen sequenced in a study of early T cells in non-severe SARS-CoV-2 infection. TCRdb recomputed calls from the 5' RACE reads with MiXCR, one row per CDR3 protein. Among about 66,000 distinct CDR3 sequences listed, about 13% were seen once. Sequencing was performed on whole blood. These receptors were collected from an adult who was a healthcare worker with PCR-confirmed SARS-CoV-2 infection or an uninfected control (not recorded which).

The genes are TRBV28 and TRBJ1-1, with D unclear. The CDR3 has 13 amino acids. From germline, CDR1 is MDHEN and CDR2 SYDVKM. Trimming shortened V by 5 bases and J by 3 bases, and 10 bases separated the two germline ends. The CDR3 reads CASSETNHTEAFF. CDR3 sequence (DNA): TGTGCCAGCAGTGAGACCAACCACACTGAAGCTTTCTTT. Supplemented by reference TRBV28 and TRBJ1-1, the full variable domain reads DVKVTQSSRYLVKRTGEKVFLECVQDMDHENMFWYRQDPGLGLRLIYFSYDVKMKEKGDIPEGYSVSREKKERFSLILESASTNQTSMYLCASSETNHTEAFFGQGTRLTVV.

The CDR3 is CASSSELYNEQFF. CDR3 DNA: TGTGCCAGCAGTTCCGAGTTATACAATGAGCAGTTCTTC. The chain joins TRBV6-4 to TRBJ2-1, with D uncertain. The CDR3 consists of 13 residues. V was trimmed by 5 bases and J by 4 bases, leaving 9 bases between them. Germline V gene data show CDR1 as MRHNA and CDR2 as SNTAGT.

CDR3 region: CASSPPSGRYYNEQFF. The CDR3, as DNA: TGTGCCAGCAGCCCCCCTAGCGGGAGGTATTACAATGAGCAGTTCTTC. The genes are TRBV6-2 or TRBV6-3 and TRBJ2-1; 11 nucleotides match TRBD2. Germline CDR1 reads MNHEY; CDR2 reads SVGEGT. The CDR3 consists of 16 residues. The junction had 8 bases not matched to a gene; V was cut back by 6 bases and J by 4 bases.

DNA of the CDR3: TGTGCCAGCAGTCCCCGCAGGGGGGTATCCAATGAGCAGTTCTTC. Protein product: CASSPRRGVSNEQFF. V usage is TRBV6-1 and J usage is TRBJ2-1; maybe TRBD1 (7 bases). Trimming pared 5 bases from V and 6 bases from J, leaving 17 bases between. CDR1 MNHNS and CDR2 SASEGT come from the germline V gene. The CDR3 totals 15 residues.

This clonotype was observed at least ten times. The chain is built from TRBV5-1 and TRBJ2-3; unclear D gene. In germline, CDR1 is SGHRS, CDR2 YFSETQ. CDR3 size: 16 residues. V lost 2 bases, J lost 0 bases, and 13 bases lay in between. Written as DNA, the CDR3 is TGCGCCAGCAGCTTAGGCGTTCCTGCTAGCACAGATACGCAGTATTTT. Protein: CASSLGVPASTDTQYF.

A few counts support this clonotype. This chain joins TRBV4-2 and TRBJ1-6, with 10 bases fitting TRBD1. Germline CDR1 reads LGHNA; CDR2 reads YNFKEQ. V trimming: 2 bases; J trimming: 4 bases; junction bases outside the gene matches: 2. The CDR3 covers 16 residues. CDR3 region: CASSQWDRGYNSPLHF. DNA of the CDR3: TGTGCCAGCAGCCAATGGGACAGGGGTTATAATTCACCCCTCCACTTT.

The chain joins TRBV29-1 to TRBJ1-1; no firm D call. The V end lost 7 bases, the J end lost 5 bases, and 11 bases lay between the germline ends. Germline V CDR1 and CDR2: SQVTM, ANQGSEA. CDR3 size: 11 residues. CDR3: CSATTRTEAFF. For the CDR3, the DNA is TGCAGCGCCACAACCCGGACTGAAGCTTTCTTT.

This clonotype has a count of ten or more. This chain uses TRBV12-3 or TRBV12-4 with TRBJ2-7, with D possibly being TRBD1 or TRBD2 (5 bases each). V shed 7 bases and J shed 6 bases, with 16 bases lying between them. The CDR3 runs 13 residues. CDR3 in amino acids: CASTRGRGREQYF. The CDR3 nucleotides are TGTGCCAGCACCCGCGGCCGGGGCCGCGAGCAGTACTTC.

V is TRBV5-1 and J is TRBJ1-2; the D is unclear. Germline-derived CDR1 and CDR2 are SGHRS and YFSETQ. This CDR3 is 15 amino acids long. V shed 0 bases and J shed 4 bases, with 13 bases lying between them. CDR3 nucleotides: TGCGCCAGCAGCTTGGACGCGGGCTCCATCTATGGCTACACCTTC. It is translated as CASSLDAGSIYGYTF.

The chain carries TRBV18 and TRBJ2-1; TRBD1 matches at 9 bases. Germline lookup yields CDR1 KGHSH and CDR2 LQKENI. The trim removed 4 bases at V and 5 bases at J, leaving 9 bases unmatched. The CDR3 has 16 residues. The CDR3 nucleotides are TGTGCCAGCTCACAGGGTCACAGGGGGCCCGACAATGAGCAGTTCTTC. Translating gives CASSQGHRGPDNEQFF.

This chain joins TRBV10-3 and TRBJ2-1; D is perhaps TRBD2 (5 bases). V lost 2 bases to trimming and J lost 9 bases, with 11 bases between them. Germline-derived CDR1 and CDR2 are ENHRY and SYGVKD. The CDR3 extends over 13 amino acids. Written as DNA, the CDR3 is TGTGCCATCAGTGAGACAGCCAGCGGTGAGCAGTTCTTC. This encodes CAISETASGEQFF.

The chain links TRBV20-1 to TRBJ2-2; 9 bases line up with TRBD2. The CDR3 runs 17 residues. V lost 2 bases, J lost 7 bases, and 14 bases stayed unmatched. The V gene's germline CDR1 is DFQATT and CDR2 SNEGSKA (reference sequence). CDR3 sequence: CSARRGLAGYYGGELFF. The CDR3 region has the DNA TGCAGTGCTAGAAGGGGTCTAGCGGGATACTACGGCGGGGAGCTGTTTTTT.

This clonotype was found many times. CDR3: CASSFGGDWTSGSYEQYF. CDR3 DNA sequence: TGTGCCAGCAGCTTCGGAGGAGATTGGACTAGCGGAAGCTACGAGCAGTACTTC. This chain connects TRBV7-9 to TRBJ2-7; 10 bases fit TRBD2. CDR1 is SEHNR and CDR2 is FQNEAQ in the germline V gene (reference sequence). CDR3 length: 18 amino acids. V lost 3 bases to trimming and J lost 3 bases; unmatched junction nucleotides: 14.

This clonotype was recorded at least ten times. The V gene is TRBV28, the J gene TRBJ2-1; a possible D gene is TRBD2 (6 bases). Trimming stripped 7 bases from V and 4 bases from J, with 17 bases between. Germline lookup yields CDR1 MDHEN and CDR2 SYDVKM. The CDR3 contains 15 residues. The CDR3 DNA reads TGTGCCAGCAATATCGGGAGAGGGAAGTACAATGAGCAGTTCTTC. Its protein is CASNIGRGKYNEQFF.

V gene TRBV2 combines with J gene TRBJ1-1; D gene ambiguous. V gave up 3 bases and J gave up 4 bases, with 12 bases separating them. The V gene's germline CDR1 is SNHLY and CDR2 FYNNEI. This CDR3 contains 14 residues. DNA for the CDR3: TGTGCCAGCAGTGAGCTCCAACGAGGCACTGAAGCTTTCTTT. This encodes CASSELQRGTEAFF.

This clonotype was counted between two and nine times. This chain uses TRBV7-9 with TRBJ1-1; D possibly corresponds to TRBD1 (6 bases). The CDR3 has 13 amino acids. Germline-derived CDR1 and CDR2 are SEHNR and FQNEAQ (reference sequence). Trimming removed 7 bases at V and 7 bases at J, with 16 bases between. This CDR3 reads CASMIRTGIEAFF. CDR3 bases: TGTGCCAGCATGATCAGAACAGGGATTGAAGCTTTCTTT. The variable domain in full, completed from reference TRBV7-9 and TRBJ1-1, reads DTGVSQNPRHKITKRGQNVTFRCDPISEHNRLYWYRQTLGQGPEFLTYFQNEAQLEKSRLLSDRFSAERPKGSFSTLEIQRTEQGDSAMYLCASMIRTGIEAFFGQGTRLTVV.

This chain joins TRBV20-1 and TRBJ1-5; D is perhaps TRBD1 (5 bases). CDR1 is DFQATT, CDR2 SNEGSKA, per germline (reference sequence). Trimming removed 3 bases from V and 9 bases from J, with 9 bases in between. The CDR3 is made up of 11 amino acids. CDR3 residues: CSASDGGPQHF. The CDR3 DNA sequence: TGCAGTGCTAGTGACGGGGGGCCCCAGCATTTT.

This clonotype has more than one count but fewer than ten. The J gene is TRBJ2-5, the V gene TRBV20-1; 7 nucleotides match TRBD2. The CDR3 sequence is 15 residues long. From germline, CDR1 is DFQATT and CDR2 SNEGSKA (reference sequence). V was pared by 1 base and J by 5 bases, with 10 bases of the junction left unmatched. CDR3 bases: TGCAGTGCTAGAGTCCGCGCGGGAGAGGGGGAGACCCAGTACTTC. Residues: CSARVRAGEGETQYF.

V is TRBV7-8 and J is TRBJ2-5; D perhaps matches TRBD1 (6 bases). Germline V gene data show CDR1 as SGHVS and CDR2 as FQNEAQ. The CDR3 runs to 16 residues. With 0 bases removed from V and 2 bases from J, the gap between germline ends came to 13 bases. CDR3 nucleotide sequence: TGTGCCAGCAGCTTAGCCCGACAGGCCCTACAAGAGACCCAGTACTTC. Its protein is CASSLARQALQETQYF.

This clonotype was recorded a few times. The chain carries TRBV28 and TRBJ2-1, with 14 bases lining up with TRBD2. The CDR3 loop spans 16 amino acids. Germline CDR1 MDHEN, CDR2 SYDVKM. The trim removed 4 bases at V and 12 bases at J, leaving 11 bases unmatched. The CDR3 DNA is TGTGCCAGCAGTTCTCCCGGGACTAGCGGGAGAATCAGGCAGTTCTTC. Translation gives CASSSPGTSGRIRQFF.

In this sample, this clonotype turned up many times. The V call is TRBV28, the J call TRBJ2-2; no definite D call. The CDR3 loop spans 11 amino acids. The germline V gene encodes CDR1 MDHEN and CDR2 SYDVKM. Trimming left V 6 bases short and J 4 bases short, with 3 bases between. DNA for the CDR3: TGTGCCAGCAGGACCACCGGGGAGCTGTTTTTT. Encoded protein: CASRTTGELFF.